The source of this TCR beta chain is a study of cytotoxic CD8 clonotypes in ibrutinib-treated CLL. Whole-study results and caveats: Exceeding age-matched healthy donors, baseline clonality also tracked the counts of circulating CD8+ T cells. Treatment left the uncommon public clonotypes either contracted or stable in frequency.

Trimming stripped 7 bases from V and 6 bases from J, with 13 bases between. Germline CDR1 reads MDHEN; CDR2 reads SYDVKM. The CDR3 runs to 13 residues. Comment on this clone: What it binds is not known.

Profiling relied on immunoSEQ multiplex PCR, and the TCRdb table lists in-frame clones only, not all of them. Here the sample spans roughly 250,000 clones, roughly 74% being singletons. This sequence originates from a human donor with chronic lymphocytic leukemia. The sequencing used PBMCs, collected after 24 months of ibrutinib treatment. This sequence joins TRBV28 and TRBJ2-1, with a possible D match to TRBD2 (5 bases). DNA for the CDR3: TGTGCCAGCACCCGGGGTGGTGCCAATGAGCAGTTCTTC. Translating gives CASTRGGANEQFF.